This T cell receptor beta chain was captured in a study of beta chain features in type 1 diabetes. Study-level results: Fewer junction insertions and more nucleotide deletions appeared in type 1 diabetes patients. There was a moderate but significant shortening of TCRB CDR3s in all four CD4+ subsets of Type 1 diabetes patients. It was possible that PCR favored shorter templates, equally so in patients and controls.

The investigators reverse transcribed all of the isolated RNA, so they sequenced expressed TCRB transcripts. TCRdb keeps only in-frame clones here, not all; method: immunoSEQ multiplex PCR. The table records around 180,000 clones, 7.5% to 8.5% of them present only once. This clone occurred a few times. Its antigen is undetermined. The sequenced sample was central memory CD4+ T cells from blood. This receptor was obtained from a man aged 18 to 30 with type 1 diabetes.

This CDR3 reads CASSHQGRGSDTQYF. The CDR3 bases are TGTGCCAGCAGCCACCAAGGCAGGGGTTCAGATACGCAGTATTTT. The chain is built from TRBV5-4 and TRBJ2-3; tentative D call: TRBD1 (6 bases). Germline V CDR1 and CDR2: SGHNT, YYREEE (reference sequence). CDR3 length equals 15 residues. Trimming pared 4 bases from V and 4 bases from J, leaving 16 bases between.